This TCR beta chain was retrieved from a study of blood T cell repertoires in COVID-19 (dated by TCRdb to 2018 to 2020). Looking at the study overall: The collaborator samples originated in the United States, Italy and Spain and spanned the acute and convalescent phases of COVID-19. The material from the prospective study consisted of cDNA or gDNA derived from T cells, B-cell-depleted T cells, or PBMCs. A de-identified subject ID, COVID-19 status, age in years and sex were almost always included in the sample metadata. The repertoires were made available in a free public database intended to serve as a resource for research on the immune response to SARS-CoV-2. Where HLA class I and class II types were available, the types were taken from metadata supplied by the sample provider, not from assay-based typing. The samples were drawn from two sources: the first 160 participants of the ongoing ImmuneRACE study, and about 1,300 subjects contributed by 6 global collaborators. Subjects who had been exposed to COVID-19, were actively infected with it, or had recovered from it provided the deeply sampled blood TCRbeta repertoires that made up the dataset. The research as a whole found: How much clinical and demographic metadata was included differed by source and by participant, and the metadata was provided uncurated.

Via the germline V gene (reference sequence), CDR1 is LNHDA and CDR2 SQIVND. The CDR3 starts with the cysteine, ends with the phenylalanine, and has 14 residues. CDR3 DNA only is kept here, 42 bases in frame from base 1. Relative to germline, V is 3 bases shorter and J is 1 base shorter, with 9 bases between their ends. The table lists this clone with a count of one. It lacks a known antigen. No qualities accompany the bases; no much larger clone lies one base away. The immunoSEQ Assay, a bias-controlled multiplex PCR, was used to amplify TCRbeta CDR3 regions from genomic DNA. Per the authors' processing: The number of nucleated cells in each sample was estimated from the amplification of reference gene primers within the assay. To quantify the absolute abundance of each unique TCRbeta CDR3 rearrangement, sequence reads were collapsed and filtered. For each sample, productive Simpson clonality was calculated as the square root of Simpson's diversity index across productive rearrangements. Not all clones reach the TCRdb copy of this immuneACCESS table, which keeps in-frame sequences only. Checked studies attribute under half of the gap to unresolved V genes and leave the rest unexplained. The DNA gave D and trimming, while V, J and clone size come from that table. The sample table contains 250,000 to 350,000 clones; only one count was recorded for around 82% of them. The ten largest clones take up about a sixth of the sample.

One collaborating source in Seattle enrolled patients during active infection and followed them longitudinally through the course of disease. Each collaborating institution followed its own protocols to collect whole blood in K2EDTA tubes. Collaborator samples were shipped for TCRbeta analysis as frozen whole blood, isolated PBMCs, or DNA extracted from either sample type. This TCR derives from a person aged 65 to 85 with COVID-19, enrolled during active disease. The sample was peripheral blood. The chain uses TRBV19 and TRBJ1-1, with no confident D gene call. The base sequence is TGTGCCAGTAGTATTACAACAGAGAACACTGAAGCTTTCTTT. This sequence encodes CASSITTENTEAFF.